This TCR beta chain was captured by sequencing in a study of blood T cell repertoires in COVID-19. Study at large: PBMCs, B-cell-depleted T cells, or T cells provided the cDNA or gDNA that made up the material.

Method: immunoSEQ multiplex PCR; TCRdb's copy keeps in-frame clones and lacks some. The sample lists about 140,000 clones, 81% occurring once. The junction had 11 bases not matched to a gene; V was cut back by 5 bases and J by 8 bases. The CDR3 is 14 residues long. Per the germline V gene, CDR1 is MDHEN and CDR2 is SYDVKM. The sample consisted of peripheral blood. The sequence derives from a human donor in a cohort sampled during active COVID-19. V usage is TRBV28 and J usage is TRBJ1-2, with 7 bases that match TRBD1. The chain's CDR3 is CASSMGTGVGGYTF. CDR3 nucleotide sequence: TGTGCCAGCAGTATGGGCACAGGGGTCGGAGGCTACACCTTC.